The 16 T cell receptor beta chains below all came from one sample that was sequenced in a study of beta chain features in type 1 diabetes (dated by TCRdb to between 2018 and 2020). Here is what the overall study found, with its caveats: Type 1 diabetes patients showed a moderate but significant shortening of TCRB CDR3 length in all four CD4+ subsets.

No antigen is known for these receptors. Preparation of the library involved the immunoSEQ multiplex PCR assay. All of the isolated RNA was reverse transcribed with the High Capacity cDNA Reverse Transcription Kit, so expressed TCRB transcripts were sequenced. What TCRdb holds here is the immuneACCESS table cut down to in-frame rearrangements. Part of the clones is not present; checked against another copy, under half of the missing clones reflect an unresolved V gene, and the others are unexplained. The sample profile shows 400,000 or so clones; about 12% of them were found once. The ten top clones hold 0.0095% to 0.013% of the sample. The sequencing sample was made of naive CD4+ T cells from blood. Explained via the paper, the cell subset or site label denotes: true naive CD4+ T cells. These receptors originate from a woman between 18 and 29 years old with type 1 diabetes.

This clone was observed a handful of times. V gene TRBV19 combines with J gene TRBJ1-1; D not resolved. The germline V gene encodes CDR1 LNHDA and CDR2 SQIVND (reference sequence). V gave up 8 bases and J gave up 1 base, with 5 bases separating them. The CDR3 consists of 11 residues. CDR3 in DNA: TGTGCCAGTGGGCCGAACACTGAAGCTTTCTTT. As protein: CASGPNTEAFF.

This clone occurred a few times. CDR3 DNA: TGCGCCAGCAGCTTCTCTCGGAGTCAAGAGACCCAGTACTTC. Translated: CASSFSRSQETQYF. The V and J genes are TRBV5-1 and TRBJ2-5; D not resolved. V lost 2 bases and J lost 2, with 10 bases in between. Germline V lookup: CDR1 SGHRS, CDR2 YFSETQ. This CDR3 comprises 14 residues.

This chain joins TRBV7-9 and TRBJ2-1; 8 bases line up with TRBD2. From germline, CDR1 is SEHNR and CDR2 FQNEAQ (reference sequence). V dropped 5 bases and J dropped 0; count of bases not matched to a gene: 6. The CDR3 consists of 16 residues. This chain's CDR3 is CASSLRTSLSYNEQFF. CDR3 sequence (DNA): TGTGCCAGCAGCCTACGGACTAGCCTCTCCTACAATGAGCAGTTCTTC.

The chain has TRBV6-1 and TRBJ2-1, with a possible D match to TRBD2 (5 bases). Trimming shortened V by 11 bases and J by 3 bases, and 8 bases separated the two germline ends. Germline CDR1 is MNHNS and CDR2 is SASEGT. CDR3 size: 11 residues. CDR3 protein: CAVRDYNEQFF. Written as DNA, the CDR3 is TGTGCCGTCCGGGACTACAATGAGCAGTTCTTC.

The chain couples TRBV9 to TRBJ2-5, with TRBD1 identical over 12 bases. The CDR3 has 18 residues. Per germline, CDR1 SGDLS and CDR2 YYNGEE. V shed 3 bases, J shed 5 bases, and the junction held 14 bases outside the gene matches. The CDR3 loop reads CASSAEPPGQGAGETQYF. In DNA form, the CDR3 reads TGTGCCAGCAGCGCGGAGCCCCCGGGACAGGGGGCCGGGGAGACCCAGTACTTC.

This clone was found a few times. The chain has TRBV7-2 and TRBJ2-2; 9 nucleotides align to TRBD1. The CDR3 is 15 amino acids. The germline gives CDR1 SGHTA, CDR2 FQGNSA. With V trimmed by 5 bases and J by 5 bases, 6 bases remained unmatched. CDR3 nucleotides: TGTGCCAGCAGCCGGGGACAGGGCCCAACCGGGGAGCTGTTTTTT. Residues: CASSRGQGPTGELFF.

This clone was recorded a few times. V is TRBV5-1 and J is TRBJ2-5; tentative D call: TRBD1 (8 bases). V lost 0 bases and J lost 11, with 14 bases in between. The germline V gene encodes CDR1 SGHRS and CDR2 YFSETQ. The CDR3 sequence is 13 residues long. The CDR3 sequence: CASSLGTGREQYF. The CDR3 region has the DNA TGCGCCAGCAGCTTGGGGACAGGGAGGGAGCAGTACTTC.

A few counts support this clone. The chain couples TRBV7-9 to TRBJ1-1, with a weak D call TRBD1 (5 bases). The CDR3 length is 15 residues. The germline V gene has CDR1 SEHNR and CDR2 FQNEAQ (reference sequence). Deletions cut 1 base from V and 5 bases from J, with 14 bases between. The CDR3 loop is CASSLVRGIGTEAFF. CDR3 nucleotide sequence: TGTGCCAGCAGCTTAGTTCGGGGGATTGGGACTGAAGCTTTCTTT.

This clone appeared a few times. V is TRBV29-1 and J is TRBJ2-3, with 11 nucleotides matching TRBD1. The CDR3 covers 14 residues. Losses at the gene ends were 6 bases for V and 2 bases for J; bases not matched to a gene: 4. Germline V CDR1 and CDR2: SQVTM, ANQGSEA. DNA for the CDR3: TGCAGCGTAGGGGACAGGGGGTACACAGATACGCAGTATTTT. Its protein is CSVGDRGYTDTQYF.

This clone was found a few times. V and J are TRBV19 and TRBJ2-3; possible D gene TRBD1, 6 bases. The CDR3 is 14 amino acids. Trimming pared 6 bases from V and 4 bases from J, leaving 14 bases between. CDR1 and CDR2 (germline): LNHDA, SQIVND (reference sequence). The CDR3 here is CASRTTGRADTQYF. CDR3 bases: TGTGCCAGTAGAACAACAGGGAGAGCAGATACGCAGTATTTT.

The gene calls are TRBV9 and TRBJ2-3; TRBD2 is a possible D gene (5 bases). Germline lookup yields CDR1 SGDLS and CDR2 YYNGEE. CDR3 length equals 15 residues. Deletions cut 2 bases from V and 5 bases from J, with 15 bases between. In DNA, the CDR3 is TGTGCCAGCAGCGTTGGAGCGAAAGAGGGAGATACGCAGTATTTT. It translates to CASSVGAKEGDTQYF.

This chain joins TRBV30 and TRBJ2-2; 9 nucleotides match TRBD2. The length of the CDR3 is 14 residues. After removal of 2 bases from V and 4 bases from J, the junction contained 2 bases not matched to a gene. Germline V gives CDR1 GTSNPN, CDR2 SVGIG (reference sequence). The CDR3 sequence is CAWSSGRFTGELFF. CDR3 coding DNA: TGTGCCTGGAGTAGCGGGAGGTTCACCGGGGAGCTGTTTTTT.

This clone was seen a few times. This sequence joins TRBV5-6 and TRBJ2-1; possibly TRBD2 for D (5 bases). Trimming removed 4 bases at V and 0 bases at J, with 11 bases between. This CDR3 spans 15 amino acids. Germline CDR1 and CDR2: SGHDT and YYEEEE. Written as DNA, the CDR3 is TGTGCCAGCAGCCACGAAAGCGGCTCCTACAATGAGCAGTTCTTC. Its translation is CASSHESGSYNEQFF.

The CDR3, as DNA: TGTGCCAGCAGGGACAGGGGGCGGACGATGAACACTGAAGCTTTCTTT. It codes for CASRDRGRTMNTEAFF. The rearrangement links TRBV2 to TRBJ1-1, with 11 nucleotides matching TRBD1. Germline-derived CDR1 and CDR2 are SNHLY and FYNNEI. CDR3 length equals 16 residues. V lost 6 bases, J lost 0 bases, and 6 bases stayed unmatched.

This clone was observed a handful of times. In DNA, the CDR3 is TGTGCCAGCAGTGTAGACAGCCTAAACACAGATACGCAGTATTTT. It specifies CASSVDSLNTDTQYF. The chain has TRBV2 and TRBJ2-3; a weak D match, TRBD1 (5 bases). V lost 4 bases and J 2 bases, leaving 13 bases between the germline ends. The CDR3 extends over 15 amino acids. CDR1 is SNHLY and CDR2 is FYNNEI in the germline V gene. The full variable domain, with the rest looked up from reference TRBV2 and TRBJ2-3, is EPEVTQTPSHQVTQMGQEVILRCVPISNHLYFYWYRQILGQKVEFLVSFYNNEISEKSEIFDDQFSVERPDGSNFTLKIRSTKLEDSAMYFCASSVDSLNTDTQYFGPGTRLTVL.

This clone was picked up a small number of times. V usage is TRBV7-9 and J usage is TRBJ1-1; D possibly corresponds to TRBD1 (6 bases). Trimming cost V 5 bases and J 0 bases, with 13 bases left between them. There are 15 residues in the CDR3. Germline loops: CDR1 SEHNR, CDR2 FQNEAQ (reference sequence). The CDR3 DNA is TGTGCCAGCAGCAGGTCAGGGGCCTTGAACACTGAAGCTTTCTTT. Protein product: CASSRSGALNTEAFF.